These T cell receptor beta chains were read from a single sample in a study of CD8 T cells in ankylosing spondylitis. TCRdb re-derived calls from the 5' RACE reads in MiXCR, one entry per CDR3 protein. The sample contains 200,000 to 250,000 distinct CDR3 sequences, approximately 12% of which appear only once. The specimen was blood, either unsorted or a sorted T cell fraction (not recorded which). All receptors derive from a male donor with ankylosing spondylitis or in good health (not recorded which). The CDR3 runs from the conserved cysteine through the conserved F or W. A D gene is named only where the DNA matches it firmly. Not all rows give a size; the values are once, few, many and, for expanded clones, a class.

TRBV12-3/TRBV12-4	many	TRBJ1-2	NA	CASSVSPLAKTF	TGTGCCAGCAGTGTATCCCCACTGGCTAAAACCTTC
TRBV2	NA	TRBJ1-3	NA	CASKNWQVVDTIYF	TGTGCCAGCAAGAACTGGCAGGTGGTGGACACCATATATTTT
TRBV12-3/TRBV12-4	many	TRBJ2-3	NA	CASSVVGTDTQYF	TGTGCCAGCAGTGTAGTGGGCACAGATACGCAGTATTTT
TRBV20-1	many	TRBJ2-1	TRBD2	CSAESSGSSLYNEQFF	TGCAGTGCAGAGTCTAGCGGGAGTTCCCTCTACAATGAGCAGTTCTTC
TRBV6-5	many	TRBJ2-1	TRBD1	CASSYLDRSPFSYNEQFF	TGTGCCAGCAGTTACCTGGACAGGTCCCCGTTCTCCTACAATGAGCAGTTCTTC
TRBV7-9	few	TRBJ2-7	TRBD1	CASSPPGTGAYEQYF	TGTGCCAGCAGCCCCCCAGGGACAGGGGCCTACGAGCAGTACTTC
TRBV28	many	TRBJ2-7	NA	CATKLRTAYEQYF	TGTGCCACCAAGTTACGGACAGCCTACGAGCAGTACTTC
TRBV10-3	NA	TRBJ2-1	TRBD1	CAIGDRDRALNEQFF	TGTGCCATCGGCGACCGGGACAGGGCCCTCAATGAGCAGTTCTTC
TRBV24-1	few	TRBJ2-1	NA	CATGGTALNEQFF	TGTGCCACCGGAGGGACAGCACTTAATGAGCAGTTCTTC
TRBV28	once	TRBJ1-1	NA	CASSVSPGWRTEAFF	TGTGCCAGCAGTGTATCTCCGGGGTGGAGGACTGAAGCTTTCTTT
TRBV12-3/TRBV12-4	many	TRBJ1-6	NA	CASSPQPNSPLHF	TGTGCCAGCAGCCCCCAGCCCAATTCACCCCTCCACTTT
TRBV29-1	many	TRBJ2-1	NA	CSAQAVPSYNEQFF	TGCAGCGCCCAGGCCGTGCCCTCCTACAATGAGCAGTTCTTC
TRBV7-2	many	TRBJ2-7	NA	CASSMRPGASEQYF	TGTGCCAGCAGCATGAGACCAGGGGCGAGCGAGCAGTACTTC
TRBV7-2	few	TRBJ2-5	TRBD2	CASSSLSGLVPSHF	TGTGCCAGCAGCTCTCTTTCGGGACTAGTCCCTAGCCACTTC
TRBV5-1	many	TRBJ2-5	TRBD1	CASSFRTGQTKTQYF	TGCGCCAGCAGCTTCCGGACAGGGCAGACGAAGACCCAGTACTTC
TRBV15	NA	TRBJ1-1	NA	CATARGNTEAFF	TGTGCCACGGCTCGGGGGAACACTGAAGCTTTCTTT
TRBV20-1	many	TRBJ1-2	NA	CSPTLDVGYTF	TGCAGTCCTACCCTTGATGTGGGCTACACCTTC
TRBV4-2	many	TRBJ2-2	NA	CASSQVTNTGELFF	TGTGCCAGCAGCCAAGTAACGAACACCGGGGAGCTGTTTTTT
TRBV29-1	many	TRBJ2-7	TRBD2	CSVTPSGYYEQYF	TGCAGCGTGACTCCTAGCGGATACTACGAGCAGTACTTC
TRBV5-1	many	TRBJ1-1	NA	CASSLVKTGPTEAFF	TGCGCCAGCAGCTTGGTCAAGACAGGCCCCACTGAAGCTTTCTTT
TRBV7-9	NA	TRBJ1-1	NA	CASSLDGDEAFF	TGTGCCAGCAGCTTAGACGGGGATGAAGCTTTCTTT
TRBV28	many	TRBJ2-7	NA	CASSSSGEGLGQYF	TGTGCCAGCAGTTCAAGTGGCGAAGGTTTAGGGCAGTACTTC
TRBV5-1	NA	TRBJ1-1	TRBD1	CASSIGGGLDTEAFF	TGCGCCAGCAGCATAGGGGGCGGATTAGACACTGAAGCTTTCTTT
TRBV5-1	many	TRBJ2-1	NA	CASSLEGRPQGDNEQFF	TGCGCCAGCAGCTTGGAAGGGAGACCTCAGGGAGACAATGAGCAGTTCTTC
TRBV10-3	few	TRBJ1-1	NA	CAISESKDRSEAFF	TGTGCCATCAGTGAGTCAAAGGATAGGAGTGAAGCTTTCTTT
TRBV6-5	many	TRBJ1-1	NA	CASSYEIRVGTEAFF	TGTGCCAGCAGTTATGAAATAAGGGTTGGCACTGAAGCTTTCTTT
TRBV5-1	many	TRBJ2-7	TRBD2	CASSNPSGGVYEQYF	TGCGCCAGCAGCAACCCCAGCGGGGGTGTATACGAGCAGTACTTC
TRBV5-1	many	TRBJ2-1	TRBD2	CASSLLGLAAAYNEQFF	TGCGCCAGCAGCCTACTCGGACTAGCGGCCGCCTACAATGAGCAGTTCTTC